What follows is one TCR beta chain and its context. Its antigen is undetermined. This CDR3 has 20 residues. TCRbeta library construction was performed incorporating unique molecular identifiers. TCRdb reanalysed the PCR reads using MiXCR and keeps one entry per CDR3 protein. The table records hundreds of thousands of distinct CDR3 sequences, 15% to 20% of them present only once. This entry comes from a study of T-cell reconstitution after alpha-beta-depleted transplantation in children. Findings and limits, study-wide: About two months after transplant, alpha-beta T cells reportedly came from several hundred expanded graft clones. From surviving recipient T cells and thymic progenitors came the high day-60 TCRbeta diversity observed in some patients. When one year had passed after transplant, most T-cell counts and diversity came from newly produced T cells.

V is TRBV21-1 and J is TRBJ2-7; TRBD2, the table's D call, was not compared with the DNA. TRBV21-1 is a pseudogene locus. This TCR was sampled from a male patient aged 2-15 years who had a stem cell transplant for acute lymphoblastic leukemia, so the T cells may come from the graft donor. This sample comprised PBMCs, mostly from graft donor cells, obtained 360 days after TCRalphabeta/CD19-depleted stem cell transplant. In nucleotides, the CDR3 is TGTGCCAGCAGCCGAACGACTAGCGGACTGCCGCCCTTAAGCTCCTACGAGCAGTACTTC. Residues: CASSRTTSGLPPLSSYEQYF.